The text below deals with one T cell receptor (beta chain). This CDR3 region has 16 residues. V dropped 2 bases and J dropped 0 bases, with 12 bases sitting between them. Looked up from germline, CDR1 is SGHTA and CDR2 is FQGTGA. All enrollees were roughly 18 to 89 years old and from 25 or so US areas. Assignments of participants to cohorts depended upon their own reported clinical history. Cohort 3 donors counted as recovered after two negative PCRs, clearance, or resolved symptoms. This table comes from immunoSEQ multiplex PCR, and its TCRdb copy is limited to in-frame clones, with some not included. The sample records 300,000 to 450,000 clones, 88% being singletons. The data originate from a study of blood T cell repertoires in COVID-19. At the level of the study: Specimens from acute and convalescent COVID-19 originated in the United States, Italy and Spain.

Sequencing was done on a sample of PBMCs or T cells enriched from blood (not recorded which). This clonotype was obtained from a woman between 18 and 30 years old who had recovered from COVID-19. The chain has TRBV7-3 and TRBJ2-3; D not resolved. CDR3 sequence reads: CASSLLGGLSTDTQYF. CDR3 in DNA: TGTGCCAGCAGCTTACTCGGTGGGCTGAGCACAGATACGCAGTATTTT.